These 30 T cell receptor beta chains originate from one sample sequenced in a study of beta chain features in type 1 diabetes. Whole-study results and caveats: When Type 1 diabetes patients were examined, their TCRB CDR3s proved moderately but significantly shorter in all four CD4+ subsets.

Their antigen targets remain unknown. The study reverse transcribed the entire isolated RNA, so it sequenced expressed TCRB transcripts. Libraries were prepared by immunoSEQ multiplex PCR; TCRdb keeps only in-frame clonotypes and omits some of them. Of 640,000 or so clones listed, about an eighth are singletons. Sequenced: naive CD4+ T cells from blood. The receptors derive from a man aged 18 to 29 with type 1 diabetes.

The CDR3 sequence: CASSYSATNTGELFF. The CDR3 coding sequence is TGCGCCAGCAGCTATTCGGCCACGAACACCGGGGAGCTGTTTTTT. The chain carries TRBV5-1 and TRBJ2-2; unclear D gene. V gave up 3 bases and J gave up 0 bases, with 9 bases separating them. Per the germline V gene, CDR1 is SGHRS and CDR2 is YFSETQ. The CDR3 has 15 residues.

On this clone: Distinct nucleotide sequences in the sample also encode this CDR3. V usage is TRBV5-1 and J usage is TRBJ2-2; D is possibly TRBD1 or TRBD2 (5 bases each). The CDR3 extends over 15 amino acids. Trimming took off 4 bases at V and 1 base at J, with 11 bases between the two ends. Germline CDR1 reads SGHRS; CDR2 reads YFSETQ. The CDR3: CASSPGTENTGELFF. The DNA for the CDR3 is TGCGCCAGCAGCCCCGGGACGGAGAACACCGGGGAGCTGTTTTTT.

This clone turned up a few times. Other nucleotide sequences in the sample specify the same CDR3. V usage is TRBV10-3 and J usage is TRBJ1-2; 7 bases agree with TRBD1. CDR1 and CDR2 from the germline V gene are ENHRY and SYGVKD. The CDR3 has 13 amino acids. Trimming cost V 3 bases and J 4 bases; bases outside gene matches: 2. The DNA for the CDR3 is TGTGCCATCAGTGAAGGGGGCAGCTATGGCTACACCTTC. Its translation: CAISEGGSYGYTF.

This clone was detected a few times. This chain connects TRBV5-1 to TRBJ2-4; perhaps TRBD2 as D (6 bases). This CDR3 has 13 residues. Per the germline V gene, CDR1 is SGHRS and CDR2 is YFSETQ. Trimming removed 2 bases at V and 5 bases at J, with 8 bases between. CDR3 sequence: CASSFGGENIQYF. For the CDR3, the DNA is TGCGCCAGCAGCTTCGGCGGGGAAAACATTCAGTACTTC.

The chain uses TRBV11-2 and TRBJ1-5; D ambiguous. V dropped 0 bases and J dropped 3 bases, with 9 bases sitting between them. The CDR3 totals 15 residues. Germline CDR1 and CDR2: SGHAT and FQNNGV. CDR3 sequence: CASSLDGSTNQPQHF. The CDR3 DNA reads TGTGCCAGCAGCTTAGATGGGAGCACCAATCAGCCCCAGCATTTT.

This clone has just a few counts. This chain connects TRBV28 to TRBJ2-6; D not resolved. Germline V CDR1 and CDR2: MDHEN, SYDVKM. The CDR3 is 18 amino acids. Trimming took off 4 bases at V and 0 bases at J, with 16 bases between the two ends. The CDR3 spells CASSSLGQTSSGANVLTF. CDR3 coding DNA: TGTGCCAGCAGTTCCCTCGGGCAGACCAGCTCTGGGGCCAACGTCCTGACTTTC.

The rearrangement links TRBV30 to TRBJ2-1; weak D call: TRBD2 (6 bases). V gave up 6 bases and J gave up 13 bases, with 16 bases separating them. From germline, CDR1 is GTSNPN and CDR2 SVGIG (reference sequence). This CDR3 is built from 11 residues. CDR3 nucleotides: TGTGCCTGCACACCATCAACTAGCCAGTTCTTC. It specifies CACTPSTSQFF.

This chain joins TRBV19 and TRBJ2-5; a possible D gene is TRBD1 (7 bases). Trimming removed 7 bases from V and 5 bases from J, with 14 bases in between. This CDR3 contains 13 residues. CDR1 and CDR2 from the germline V gene are LNHDA and SQIVND (reference sequence). CDR3 DNA: TGTGCCAGTACCCCGACAGGGAGGGAGACCCAGTACTTC. It codes for CASTPTGRETQYF.

This clone showed up just a few times. The chain has TRBV30 and TRBJ2-3, with D perhaps being TRBD1 or TRBD2 (5 bases each). CDR1 is GTSNPN, CDR2 SVGIG, per germline (reference sequence). The CDR3 totals 15 residues. V was clipped by 0 bases and J by 3 bases, with 13 bases between them. DNA of the CDR3: TGTGCCTGGAGTGTAACGCGCAGGGAGACAGATACGCAGTATTTT. Translating it yields CAWSVTRRETDTQYF.

This clone has a handful of counts. The CDR3: CASMSSTAENTEAFF. In DNA, the CDR3 is TGTGCCAGTATGAGTTCGACGGCCGAGAACACTGAAGCTTTCTTT. The chain employs TRBV19 and TRBJ1-1; D gene unclear. The CDR3 is 15 residues long. V lost 7 bases and J 1 base, leaving 16 bases between the germline ends. Germline lookup yields CDR1 LNHDA and CDR2 SQIVND (reference sequence).

This chain uses TRBV7-2 with TRBJ2-7, with TRBD1 matching over 7 bases. With 3 bases clipped from V and 3 bases from J, the junction kept 5 bases outside the gene matches. Germline loops: CDR1 SGHTA, CDR2 FQGNSA. This CDR3 region has 14 residues. This CDR3 reads CASSFGQVYYEQYF. For the CDR3, the DNA is TGTGCCAGCAGCTTCGGACAGGTATACTACGAGCAGTACTTC.

Remarks on this clone: The same CDR3 arises from other DNA sequences in this sample as well. J is TRBJ2-5 and V is TRBV19; the D is unclear. Between the trimmed V and J ends, which lost 3 bases and 5 bases, there was a span of 4 bases. The germline V gene has CDR1 LNHDA and CDR2 SQIVND (reference sequence). The length of the CDR3 is 11 residues. In DNA, the CDR3 is TGTGCCAGTAGTATTCAGGAGACCCAGTACTTC. Its translation: CASSIQETQYF.

This clone showed up just a few times. The rearrangement links TRBV5-1 to TRBJ2-3; tentative D call: TRBD2 (5 bases). CDR1 SGHRS and CDR2 YFSETQ come from the germline V gene. The CDR3 is 13 amino acids. V lost 3 bases, J lost 6 bases, and 11 bases lay in between. The CDR3 DNA sequence: TGCGCCAGCAGCTCCCGCGAGGGCGATACGCAGTATTTT. Protein: CASSSREGDTQYF. The full variable domain, completed using reference TRBV5-1 and TRBJ2-3, is KAGVTQTPRYLIKTRGQQVTLSCSPISGHRSVSWYQQTPGQGLQFLFEYFSETQRNKGNFPGRFSGRQFSNSRSEMNVSTLELGDSALYLCASSSREGDTQYFGPGTRLTVL.

This clone has a handful of counts. This rearrangement joins TRBV5-1 to TRBJ2-2; D gene uncertain. The CDR3 length is 15 residues. V was pared by 0 bases and J by 10 bases, with 16 bases between. Germline V gene lookup returns CDR1 SGHRS and CDR2 YFSETQ. DNA for the CDR3: TGCGCCAGCAGCTTGGGGTCGGCACCTCAAGCGGAGCTGTTTTTT. The encoded protein is CASSLGSAPQAELFF.

The J gene is TRBJ1-5, the V gene TRBV30, with 7 bases identical to TRBD1. The V gene's germline CDR1 is GTSNPN and CDR2 SVGIG (reference sequence). Unmatched junction bases numbered 4, after V lost 4 bases and J lost 4 bases. The CDR3 consists of 13 residues. CDR3 protein: CAWTPGGNQPQHF. CDR3 DNA: TGTGCCTGGACCCCAGGGGGGAATCAGCCCCAGCATTTT.

The J gene is TRBJ2-5, the V gene TRBV4-1, with 8 positions matching TRBD2. CDR1 and CDR2 from the germline V gene are MGHRA and YSYEKL. The CDR3 has 15 residues. The V gene end was trimmed by 6 bases and the J gene end by 5 bases; junction bases not matched to a gene: 11. The CDR3 sequence is CASRRLAGGAETQYF. In DNA, the CDR3 is TGCGCCAGCAGACGACTCGCGGGGGGTGCGGAGACCCAGTACTTC.

The chain couples TRBV30 to TRBJ2-7; D not resolved. The CDR3 covers 12 residues. From germline, CDR1 is GTSNPN and CDR2 SVGIG (reference sequence). The V gene lost 2 bases and the J gene lost 3 bases, with 8 bases spanning the gap. CDR3 nucleotide sequence: TGTGCCTGGAGTAGGGCAGGCTACGAGCAGTACTTC. Its translation is CAWSRAGYEQYF. Full variable domain (outside the CDR3, taken from reference TRBV30 and TRBJ2-7): SQTIHQWPATLVQPVGSPLSLECTVEGTSNPNLYWYRQAAGRGLQLLFYSVGIGQISSEVPQNLSASRPQDRQFILSSKKLLLSDSGFYLCAWSRAGYEQYFGPGTRLTVT.

This rearrangement joins TRBV29-1 to TRBJ2-3; 9 bases are a match to TRBD2. Germline assignment: CDR1 SQVTM and CDR2 ANQGSEA. The ends lost 6 bases at V and 4 bases at J; junction bases unmatched: 8. The CDR3 is 14 residues long. This CDR3 is CSVAPGGGADTQYF. DNA of the CDR3: TGCAGCGTGGCCCCGGGCGGGGGGGCAGATACGCAGTATTTT.

V is TRBV19 and J is TRBJ2-5; D is unresolved. The germline gives CDR1 LNHDA, CDR2 SQIVND (reference sequence). Deletions cut 6 bases from V and 2 bases from J, with 13 bases between. This CDR3 comprises 14 residues. CDR3 in DNA: TGTGCCAGTAGCCCTCCGGGTACTCAAGAGACCCAGTACTTC. Protein product: CASSPPGTQETQYF.

The CDR3 spells CASRRGQGSYEQYF. The CDR3 DNA reads as TGTGCCAGCAGGAGGGGACAGGGGTCCTACGAGCAGTACTTC. The rearrangement joins TRBV6-6 to TRBJ2-7; 10 nucleotides agree with TRBD1. J gave up 1 base and V 6 bases, and 3 bases lay outside the gene matches. CDR1 MNHNY and CDR2 SVGAGI come from the germline V gene (reference sequence). This CDR3 has 14 amino acids.

This rearrangement joins TRBV4-1 to TRBJ2-7, with TRBD2 identical over 8 bases. The CDR3 totals 15 residues. Germline CDR1 is MGHRA and CDR2 is YSYEKL. The J segment lost 5 bases and the V segment lost 4 bases, leaving 10 bases of the junction unmatched. The CDR3 loop is CASSLLFGTRDEQYF. The CDR3 DNA is TGCGCCAGCAGCCTCCTTTTTGGGACTAGAGACGAGCAGTACTTC.

This clone was detected a few times. At one end the junction does not follow the germline gene, possibly because of a read error. This chain connects TRBV27 to TRBJ1-6; unclear D gene. CDR1 MNHEY and CDR2 SMNVEV come from the germline V gene (reference sequence). This CDR3 contains 13 residues. CDR3 nucleotide sequence: TGTGCCAGCTCCTTCAGCGATAATTCGCCCCTCCACTTT. Translation: CASSFSDNSPLHF.

The CDR3 region has the DNA TGCGCCAGCAGCTCGGCTGGACAGCAAGAGACCCAGTACTTC. Translated, it gives CASSSAGQQETQYF. The chain combines TRBV5-1 with TRBJ2-5, with TRBD1 as a possible D gene (6 bases). From germline, CDR1 is SGHRS and CDR2 YFSETQ. The CDR3 loop spans 14 amino acids. Trimming left V 3 bases short and J 2 bases short, with 11 bases between.

V usage is TRBV20-1 and J usage is TRBJ1-2; D gene ambiguous. Germline loops: CDR1 DFQATT, CDR2 SNEGSKA (reference sequence). CDR3 length: 11 residues. Trimming shortened V by 7 bases and J by 4 bases, and 10 bases separated the two germline ends. The CDR3 protein is CSGDSRYGYTF. The CDR3 nucleotides are TGCAGTGGCGACTCTCGCTATGGCTACACCTTC.

This chain links TRBV6-6 with TRBJ1-4, with 9 bases fitting TRBD1. The CDR3 consists of 15 residues. Germline assignment: CDR1 MNHNY and CDR2 SVGAGI (reference sequence). The ends lost 2 bases at V and 4 bases at J; junction bases unmatched: 2. CDR3 nucleotides: TGTGCCAGCAGTTACCTGGGACAGGGTAATGAAAAACTGTTTTTT. Protein sequence: CASSYLGQGNEKLFF.

This clone appeared a few times. The V gene is TRBV7-2, the J gene TRBJ1-5; D gene unclear. Trimming pared 4 bases from V and 2 bases from J, leaving 12 bases between. The CDR3 consists of 15 residues. Germline assignment: CDR1 SGHTA and CDR2 FQGNSA. The CDR3 reads CASSSTWGGNQPQHF. For the CDR3, the DNA is TGTGCCAGCAGCTCCACCTGGGGTGGCAATCAGCCCCAGCATTTT.

The chain uses TRBV2 and TRBJ2-2; D is uncertain. The V gene's germline CDR1 is SNHLY and CDR2 FYNNEI. The length of the CDR3 is 13 residues. The germline V and J ends were trimmed by 4 bases and 1 base, with 4 bases remaining between them. The CDR3 bases are TGTGCCAGCAGTGCTGGGAACACCGGGGAGCTGTTTTTT. Encoded protein: CASSAGNTGELFF.

This chain links TRBV4-1 with TRBJ1-1, with D possibly being TRBD1 (5 bases). Trimming shortened V by 4 bases and J by 4 bases, and 22 bases separated the two germline ends. The CDR3 loop spans 17 amino acids. Germline loops: CDR1 MGHRA, CDR2 YSYEKL. This CDR3 reads CASSLTGFFNSGTEAFF. The CDR3 DNA reads TGCGCCAGCAGCCTCACAGGATTTTTCAACAGTGGCACTGAAGCTTTCTTT.

The V gene is TRBV2, the J gene TRBJ2-3; D is ambiguous. Germline V gives CDR1 SNHLY, CDR2 FYNNEI. The CDR3 has 15 residues. The V gene lost 0 bases and the J gene lost 0 bases, with 7 bases spanning the gap. CDR3 protein: CASSEARLSTDTQYF. The CDR3 DNA is TGTGCCAGCAGTGAAGCACGGCTGAGCACAGATACGCAGTATTTT. The full variable domain, completed using reference TRBV2 and TRBJ2-3, is EPEVTQTPSHQVTQMGQEVILRCVPISNHLYFYWYRQILGQKVEFLVSFYNNEISEKSEIFDDQFSVERPDGSNFTLKIRSTKLEDSAMYFCASSEARLSTDTQYFGPGTRLTVL.

This clone was recorded a few times. J is TRBJ2-7 and V is TRBV28, with TRBD2 as a possible D gene (6 bases). Germline-derived CDR1 and CDR2 are MDHEN and SYDVKM. Trimming took 6 bases from V and 3 from J, leaving 15 bases between them. The CDR3 is made up of 14 amino acids. The CDR3 DNA reads TGTGCCAGCAGGGCAAGGAGGGCCCACTACGAGCAGTACTTC. Its translation is CASRARRAHYEQYF.